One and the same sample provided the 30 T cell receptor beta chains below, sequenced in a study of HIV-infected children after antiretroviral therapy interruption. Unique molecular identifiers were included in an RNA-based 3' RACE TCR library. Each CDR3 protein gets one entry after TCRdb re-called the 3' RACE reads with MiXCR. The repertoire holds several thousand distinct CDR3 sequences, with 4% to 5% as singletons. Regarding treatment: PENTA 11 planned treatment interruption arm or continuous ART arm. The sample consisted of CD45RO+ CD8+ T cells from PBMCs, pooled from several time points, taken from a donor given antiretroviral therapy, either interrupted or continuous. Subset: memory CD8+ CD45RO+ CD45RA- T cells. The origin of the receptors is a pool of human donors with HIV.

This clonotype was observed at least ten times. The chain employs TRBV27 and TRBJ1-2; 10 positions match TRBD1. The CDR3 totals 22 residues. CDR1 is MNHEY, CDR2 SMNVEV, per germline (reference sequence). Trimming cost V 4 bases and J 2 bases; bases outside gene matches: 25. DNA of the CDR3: TGTGCCAGCAGTTCCGGGACAGGGGCTTTCAACTATGGCTTGGCTTTCAACTATGGCTACACCTTC. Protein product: CASSSGTGAFNYGLAFNYGYTF.

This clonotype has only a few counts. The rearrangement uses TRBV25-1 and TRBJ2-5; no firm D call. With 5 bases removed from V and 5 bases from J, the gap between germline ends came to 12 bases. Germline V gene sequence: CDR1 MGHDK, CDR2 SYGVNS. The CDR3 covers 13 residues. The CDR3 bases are TGTGCCAGCAGTCTTGGCCCAGAGGAGACCCAGTACTTC. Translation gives CASSLGPEETQYF.

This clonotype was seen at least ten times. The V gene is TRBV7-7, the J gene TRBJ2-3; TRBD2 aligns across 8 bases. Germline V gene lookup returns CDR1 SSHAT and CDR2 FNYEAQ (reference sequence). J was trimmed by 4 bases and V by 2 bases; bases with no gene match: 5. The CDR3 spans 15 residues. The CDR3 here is CASSLTGGEADTQYF. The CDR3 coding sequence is TGTGCCAGCAGCTTAACGGGAGGGGAGGCAGATACGCAGTATTTT.

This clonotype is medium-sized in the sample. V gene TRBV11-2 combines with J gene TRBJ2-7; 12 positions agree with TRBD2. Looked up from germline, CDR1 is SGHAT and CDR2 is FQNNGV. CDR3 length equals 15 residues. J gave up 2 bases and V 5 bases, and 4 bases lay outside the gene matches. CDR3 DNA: TGTGCCAGCAGCGAATGGACTAGCGGGACCTACGAGCAGTACTTC. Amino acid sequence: CASSEWTSGTYEQYF.

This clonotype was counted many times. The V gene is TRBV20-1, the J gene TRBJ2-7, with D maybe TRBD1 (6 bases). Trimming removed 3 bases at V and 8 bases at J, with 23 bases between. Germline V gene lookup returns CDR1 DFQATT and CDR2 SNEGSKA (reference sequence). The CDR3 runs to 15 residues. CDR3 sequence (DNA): TGCAGTGCTAGGCCCCCTGGGACAATGTCTGGAAAGCAGTACTTC. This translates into CSARPPGTMSGKQYF.

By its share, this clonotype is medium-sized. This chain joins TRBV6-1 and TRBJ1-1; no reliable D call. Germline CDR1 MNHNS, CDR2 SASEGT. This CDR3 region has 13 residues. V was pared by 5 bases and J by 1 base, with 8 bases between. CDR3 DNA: TGTGCCAGCAGTATACGCTGGAACACTGAAGCTTTCTTT. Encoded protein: CASSIRWNTEAFF.

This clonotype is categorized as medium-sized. CDR3 amino acids: CASSLETTSMNTEAFF. Written as DNA, the CDR3 is TGTGCCAGCAGCTTGGAGACGACATCTATGAACACTGAAGCTTTCTTT. This rearrangement joins TRBV5-5 to TRBJ1-1; D is ambiguous. V shed 0 bases and J shed 0 bases, with 12 bases lying between them. Germline V CDR1 and CDR2: SGHKS, YYEKEE (reference sequence). The CDR3 extends over 16 amino acids.

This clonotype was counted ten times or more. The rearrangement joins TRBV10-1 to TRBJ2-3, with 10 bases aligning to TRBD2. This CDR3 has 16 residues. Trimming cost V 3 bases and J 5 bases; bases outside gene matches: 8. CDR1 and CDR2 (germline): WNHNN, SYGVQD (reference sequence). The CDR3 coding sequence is TGCGCCAGCAGTGATATAACTAGCGGGGTCAAAGATACGCAGTATTTT. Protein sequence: CASSDITSGVKDTQYF.

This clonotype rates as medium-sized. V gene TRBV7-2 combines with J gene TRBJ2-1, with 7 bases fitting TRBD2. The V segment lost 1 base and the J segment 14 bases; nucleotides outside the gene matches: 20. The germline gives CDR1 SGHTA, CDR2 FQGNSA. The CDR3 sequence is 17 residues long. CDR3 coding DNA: TGTGCCAGCAGCTTAGATGTAGGTGTAGGACTAGGCCTGGGGAAGTTCTTC. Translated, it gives CASSLDVGVGLGLGKFF.

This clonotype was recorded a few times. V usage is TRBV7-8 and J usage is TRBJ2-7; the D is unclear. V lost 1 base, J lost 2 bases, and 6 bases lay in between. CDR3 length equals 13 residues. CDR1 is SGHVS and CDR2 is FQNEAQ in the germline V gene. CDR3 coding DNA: TGTGCCAGCAGCTTAGGCACACCCTACGAGCAGTACTTC. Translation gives CASSLGTPYEQYF.

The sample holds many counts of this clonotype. CDR3 sequence: CASESGNSHEQYF. The DNA for the CDR3 is TGTGCCAGCGAGTCCGGGAACAGTCACGAGCAGTACTTC. The J gene is TRBJ2-7, the V gene TRBV25-1, with TRBD2 as a possible D gene (5 bases). This CDR3 region has 13 residues. V gave up 8 bases and J gave up 5 bases, with 16 bases separating them. Germline CDR1 reads MGHDK; CDR2 reads SYGVNS.

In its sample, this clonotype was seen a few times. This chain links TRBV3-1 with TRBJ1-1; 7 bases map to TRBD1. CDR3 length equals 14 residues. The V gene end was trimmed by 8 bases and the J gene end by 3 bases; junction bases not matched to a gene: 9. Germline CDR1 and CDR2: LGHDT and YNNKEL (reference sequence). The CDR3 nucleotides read TGTGCCAGCTCTAGGAGGGGGCTGGACACTGAAGCTTTCTTT. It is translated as CASSRRGLDTEAFF.

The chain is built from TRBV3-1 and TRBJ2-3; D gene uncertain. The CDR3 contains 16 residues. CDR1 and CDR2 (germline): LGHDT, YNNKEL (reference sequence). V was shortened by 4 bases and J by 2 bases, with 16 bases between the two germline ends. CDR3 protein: CASSRSIEAVTDTQYF. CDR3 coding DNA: TGTGCCAGCAGCCGTTCAATCGAGGCCGTCACAGATACGCAGTATTTT.

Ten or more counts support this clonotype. The CDR3 nucleotides are TGCAGTGCTAGAACACCACGGGGGGACACTGAAGCTTTCTTT. Its translation is CSARTPRGDTEAFF. The chain combines TRBV20-1 with TRBJ1-1; the D gene is possibly TRBD1 (5 bases). Trimming left V 2 bases short and J 3 bases short, with 13 bases between. Germline values: CDR1 DFQATT, CDR2 SNEGSKA (reference sequence). CDR3 length: 14 residues.

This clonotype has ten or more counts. The CDR3 sequence is CASSLPGQGSSQPQHF. Here the CDR3 DNA reads TGTGCCAGCAGTTTACCTGGACAGGGAAGTAGTCAGCCCCAGCATTTT. The chain has TRBV12-3 or TRBV12-4 and TRBJ1-5, with 8 nucleotides matching TRBD1. The CDR3 has 16 residues. V shed 2 bases and J 6 bases; nucleotides not matched to a gene: 9.

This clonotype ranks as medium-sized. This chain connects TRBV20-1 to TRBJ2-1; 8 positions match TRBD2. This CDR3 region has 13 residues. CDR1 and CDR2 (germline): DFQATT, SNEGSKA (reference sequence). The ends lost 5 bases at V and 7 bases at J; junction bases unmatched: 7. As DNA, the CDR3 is TGCAGTGCTTACGAGCGGGAGCTGAATGAGCAGTTCTTC. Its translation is CSAYERELNEQFF.

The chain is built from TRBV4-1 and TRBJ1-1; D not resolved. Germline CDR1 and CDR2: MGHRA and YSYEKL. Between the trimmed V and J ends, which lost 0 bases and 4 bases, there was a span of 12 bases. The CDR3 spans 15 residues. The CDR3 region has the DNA TGCGCCAGCAGCCAAGATCGGCTGGACTCCACTGAAGCTTTCTTT. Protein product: CASSQDRLDSTEAFF.

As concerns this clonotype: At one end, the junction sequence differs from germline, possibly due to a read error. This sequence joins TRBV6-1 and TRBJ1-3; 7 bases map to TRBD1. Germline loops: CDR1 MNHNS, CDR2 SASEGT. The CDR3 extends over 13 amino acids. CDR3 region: CASSEAPGQAPGF. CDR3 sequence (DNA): TGTGCCAGCAGTGAAGCGCCCGGACAGGCCCCGGGGTTT.

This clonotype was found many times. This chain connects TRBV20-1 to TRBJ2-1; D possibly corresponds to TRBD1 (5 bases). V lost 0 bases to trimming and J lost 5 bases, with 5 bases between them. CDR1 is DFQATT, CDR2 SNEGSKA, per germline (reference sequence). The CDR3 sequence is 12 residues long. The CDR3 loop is CSARDRDNEQFF. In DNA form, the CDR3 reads TGCAGTGCTAGAGACAGGGACAATGAGCAGTTCTTC.

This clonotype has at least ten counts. In DNA form, the CDR3 reads TGTGCCAGCAGTTTTGGGCAAGGCACTGAAGCTTTCTTT. This sequence encodes CASSFGQGTEAFF. J is TRBJ1-1 and V is TRBV12-3 or TRBV12-4; D gene unclear. The germline V and J ends were trimmed by 3 bases and 4 bases, with 9 bases remaining between them. The CDR3 has 13 amino acids.

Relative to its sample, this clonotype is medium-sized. CDR3 DNA sequence: TGCGCCAGCAGCCTTAGCGGGGGCCCTATCTACAATGAGCAGTTCTTC. It is translated as CASSLSGGPIYNEQFF. The V call is TRBV4-1, the J call TRBJ2-1; 9 bases fit TRBD2. Unmatched junction bases numbered 7, after V lost 4 bases and J lost 3 bases. Germline CDR1 reads MGHRA; CDR2 reads YSYEKL. The CDR3 is 16 residues long.

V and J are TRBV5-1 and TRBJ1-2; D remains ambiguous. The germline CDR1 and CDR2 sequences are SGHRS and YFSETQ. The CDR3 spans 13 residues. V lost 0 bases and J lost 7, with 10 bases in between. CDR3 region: CASSLGLELGYTF. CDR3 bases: TGCGCCAGCAGCTTGGGGTTAGAGCTTGGCTACACCTTC.

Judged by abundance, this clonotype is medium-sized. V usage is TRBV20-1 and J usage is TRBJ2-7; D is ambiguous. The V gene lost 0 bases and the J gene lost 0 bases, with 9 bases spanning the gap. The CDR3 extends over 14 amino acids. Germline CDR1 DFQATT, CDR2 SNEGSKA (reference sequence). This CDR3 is CSARDVGLSYEQYF. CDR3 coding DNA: TGCAGTGCTAGAGATGTGGGTCTCTCCTACGAGCAGTACTTC.

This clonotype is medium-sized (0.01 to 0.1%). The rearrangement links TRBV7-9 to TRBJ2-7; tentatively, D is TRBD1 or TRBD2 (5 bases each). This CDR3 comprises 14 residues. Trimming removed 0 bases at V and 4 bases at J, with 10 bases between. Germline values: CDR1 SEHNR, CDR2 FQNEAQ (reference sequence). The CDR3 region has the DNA TGTGCCAGCAGCTTAGCGAACTGGGGGTACGAGCAGTACTTC. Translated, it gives CASSLANWGYEQYF.

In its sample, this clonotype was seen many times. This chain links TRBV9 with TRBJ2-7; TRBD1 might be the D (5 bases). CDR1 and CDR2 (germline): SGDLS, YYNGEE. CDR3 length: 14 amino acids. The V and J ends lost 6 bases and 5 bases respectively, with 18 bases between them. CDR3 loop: CASTQFEGADEQYF. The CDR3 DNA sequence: TGTGCCAGCACCCAATTCGAAGGGGCGGACGAGCAGTACTTC.

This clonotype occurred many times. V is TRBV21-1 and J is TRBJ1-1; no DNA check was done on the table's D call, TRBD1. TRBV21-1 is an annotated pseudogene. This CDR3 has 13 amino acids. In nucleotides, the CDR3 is TGTGCCAGCAGGAAGGGGCACTACACTGAAGCTTTCTTT. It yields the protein CASRKGHYTEAFF.

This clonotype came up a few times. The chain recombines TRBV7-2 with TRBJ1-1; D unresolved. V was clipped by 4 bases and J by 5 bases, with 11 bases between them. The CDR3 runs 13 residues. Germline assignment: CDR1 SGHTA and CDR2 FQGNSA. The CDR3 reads CASSSRRWTEAFF. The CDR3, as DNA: TGTGCCAGCAGCTCCCGTAGGTGGACTGAAGCTTTCTTT.

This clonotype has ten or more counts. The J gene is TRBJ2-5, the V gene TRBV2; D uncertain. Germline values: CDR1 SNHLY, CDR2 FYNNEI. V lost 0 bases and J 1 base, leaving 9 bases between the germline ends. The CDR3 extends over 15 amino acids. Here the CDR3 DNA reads TGTGCCAGCAGTGAAGCATGGAACTCCCAAGAGACCCAGTACTTC. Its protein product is CASSEAWNSQETQYF.

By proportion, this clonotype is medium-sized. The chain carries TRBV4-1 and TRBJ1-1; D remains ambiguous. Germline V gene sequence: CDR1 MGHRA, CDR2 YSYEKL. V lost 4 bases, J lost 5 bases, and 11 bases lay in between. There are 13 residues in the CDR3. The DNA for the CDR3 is TGCGCCAGCAGCCTGGACTTCAGGACTGAAGCTTTCTTT. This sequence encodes CASSLDFRTEAFF.

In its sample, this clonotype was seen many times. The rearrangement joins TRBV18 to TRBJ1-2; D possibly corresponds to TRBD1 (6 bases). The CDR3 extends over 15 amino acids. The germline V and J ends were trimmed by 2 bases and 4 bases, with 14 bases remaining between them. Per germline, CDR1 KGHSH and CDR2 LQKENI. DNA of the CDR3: TGTGCCAGCTCACCAGGAACAGGGCGATTCTATGGCTACACCTTC. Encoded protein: CASSPGTGRFYGYTF.